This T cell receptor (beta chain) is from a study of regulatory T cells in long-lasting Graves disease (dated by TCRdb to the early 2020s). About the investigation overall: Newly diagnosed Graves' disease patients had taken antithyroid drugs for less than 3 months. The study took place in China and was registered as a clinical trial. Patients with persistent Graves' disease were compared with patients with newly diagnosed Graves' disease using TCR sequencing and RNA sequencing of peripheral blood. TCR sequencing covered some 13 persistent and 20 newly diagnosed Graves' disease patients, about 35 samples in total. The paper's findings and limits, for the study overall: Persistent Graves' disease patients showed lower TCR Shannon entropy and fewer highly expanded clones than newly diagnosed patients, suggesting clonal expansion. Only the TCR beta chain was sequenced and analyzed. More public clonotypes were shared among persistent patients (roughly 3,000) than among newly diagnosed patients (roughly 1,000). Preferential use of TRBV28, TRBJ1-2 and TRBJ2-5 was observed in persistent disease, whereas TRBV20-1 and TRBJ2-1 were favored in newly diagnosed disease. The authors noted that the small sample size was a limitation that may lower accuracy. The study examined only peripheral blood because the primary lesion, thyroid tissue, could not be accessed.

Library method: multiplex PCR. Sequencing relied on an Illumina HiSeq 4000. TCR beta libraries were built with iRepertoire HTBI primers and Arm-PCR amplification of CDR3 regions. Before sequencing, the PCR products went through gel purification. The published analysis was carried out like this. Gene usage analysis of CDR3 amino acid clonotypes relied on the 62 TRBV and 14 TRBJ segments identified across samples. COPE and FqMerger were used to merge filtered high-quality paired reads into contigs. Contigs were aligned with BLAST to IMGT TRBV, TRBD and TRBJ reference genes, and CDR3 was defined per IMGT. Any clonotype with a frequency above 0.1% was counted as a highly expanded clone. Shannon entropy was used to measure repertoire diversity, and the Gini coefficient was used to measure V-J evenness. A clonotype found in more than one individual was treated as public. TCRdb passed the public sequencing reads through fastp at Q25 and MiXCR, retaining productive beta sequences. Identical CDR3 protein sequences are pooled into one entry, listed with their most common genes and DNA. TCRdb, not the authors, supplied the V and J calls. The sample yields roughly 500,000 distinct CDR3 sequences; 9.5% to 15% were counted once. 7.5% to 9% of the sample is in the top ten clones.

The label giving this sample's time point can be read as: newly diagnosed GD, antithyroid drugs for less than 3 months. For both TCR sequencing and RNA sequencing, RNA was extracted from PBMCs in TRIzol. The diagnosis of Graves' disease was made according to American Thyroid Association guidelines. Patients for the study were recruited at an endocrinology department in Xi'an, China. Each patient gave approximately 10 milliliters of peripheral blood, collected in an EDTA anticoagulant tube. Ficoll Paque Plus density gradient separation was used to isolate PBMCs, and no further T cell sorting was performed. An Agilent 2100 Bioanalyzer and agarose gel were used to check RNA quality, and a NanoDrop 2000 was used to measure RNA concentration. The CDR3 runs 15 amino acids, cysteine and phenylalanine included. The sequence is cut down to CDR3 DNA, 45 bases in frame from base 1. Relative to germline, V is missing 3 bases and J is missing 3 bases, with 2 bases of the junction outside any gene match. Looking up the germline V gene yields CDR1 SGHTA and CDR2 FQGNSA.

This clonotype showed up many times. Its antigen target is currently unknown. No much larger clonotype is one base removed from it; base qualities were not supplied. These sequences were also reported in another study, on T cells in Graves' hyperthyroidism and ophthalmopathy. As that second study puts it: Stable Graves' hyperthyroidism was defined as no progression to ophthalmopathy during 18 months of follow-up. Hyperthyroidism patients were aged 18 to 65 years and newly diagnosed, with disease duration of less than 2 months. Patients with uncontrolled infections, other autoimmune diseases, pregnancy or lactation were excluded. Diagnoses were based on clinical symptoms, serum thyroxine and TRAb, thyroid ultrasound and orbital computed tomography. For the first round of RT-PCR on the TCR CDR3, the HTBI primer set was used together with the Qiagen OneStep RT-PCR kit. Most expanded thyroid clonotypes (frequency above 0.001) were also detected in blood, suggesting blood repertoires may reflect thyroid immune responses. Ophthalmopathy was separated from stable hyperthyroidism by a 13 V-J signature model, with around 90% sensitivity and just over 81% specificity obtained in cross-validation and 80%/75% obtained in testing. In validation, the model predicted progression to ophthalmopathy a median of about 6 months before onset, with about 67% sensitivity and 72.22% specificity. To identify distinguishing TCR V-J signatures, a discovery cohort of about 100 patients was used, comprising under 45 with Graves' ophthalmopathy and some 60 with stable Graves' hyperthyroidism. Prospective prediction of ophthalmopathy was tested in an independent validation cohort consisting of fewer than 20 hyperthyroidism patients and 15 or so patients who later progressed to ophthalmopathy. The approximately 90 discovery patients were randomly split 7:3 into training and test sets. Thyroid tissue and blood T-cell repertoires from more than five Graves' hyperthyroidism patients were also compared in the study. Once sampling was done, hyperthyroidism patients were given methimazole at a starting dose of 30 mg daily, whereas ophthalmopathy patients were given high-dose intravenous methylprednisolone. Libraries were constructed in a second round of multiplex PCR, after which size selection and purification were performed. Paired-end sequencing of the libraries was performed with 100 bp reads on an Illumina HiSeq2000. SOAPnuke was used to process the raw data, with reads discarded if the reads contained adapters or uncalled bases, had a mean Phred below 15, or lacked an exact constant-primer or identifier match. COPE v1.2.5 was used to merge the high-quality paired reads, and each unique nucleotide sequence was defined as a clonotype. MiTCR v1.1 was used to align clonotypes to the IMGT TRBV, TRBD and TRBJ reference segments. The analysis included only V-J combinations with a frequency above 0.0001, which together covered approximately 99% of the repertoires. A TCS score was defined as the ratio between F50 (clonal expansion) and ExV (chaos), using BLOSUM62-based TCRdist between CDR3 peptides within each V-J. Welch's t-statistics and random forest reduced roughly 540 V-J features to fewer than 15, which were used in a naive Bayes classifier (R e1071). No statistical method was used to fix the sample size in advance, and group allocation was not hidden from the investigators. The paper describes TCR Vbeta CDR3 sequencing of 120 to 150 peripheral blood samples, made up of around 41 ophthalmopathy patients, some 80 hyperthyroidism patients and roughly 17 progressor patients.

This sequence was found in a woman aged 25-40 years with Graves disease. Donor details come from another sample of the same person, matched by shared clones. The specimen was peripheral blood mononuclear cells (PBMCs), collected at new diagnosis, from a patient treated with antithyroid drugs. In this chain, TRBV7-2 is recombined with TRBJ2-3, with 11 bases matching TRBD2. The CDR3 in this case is CASSLASGGTDTQYF. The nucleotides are TGTGCCAGCAGCTTGGCTAGCGGGGGGACAGATACGCAGTATTTT.